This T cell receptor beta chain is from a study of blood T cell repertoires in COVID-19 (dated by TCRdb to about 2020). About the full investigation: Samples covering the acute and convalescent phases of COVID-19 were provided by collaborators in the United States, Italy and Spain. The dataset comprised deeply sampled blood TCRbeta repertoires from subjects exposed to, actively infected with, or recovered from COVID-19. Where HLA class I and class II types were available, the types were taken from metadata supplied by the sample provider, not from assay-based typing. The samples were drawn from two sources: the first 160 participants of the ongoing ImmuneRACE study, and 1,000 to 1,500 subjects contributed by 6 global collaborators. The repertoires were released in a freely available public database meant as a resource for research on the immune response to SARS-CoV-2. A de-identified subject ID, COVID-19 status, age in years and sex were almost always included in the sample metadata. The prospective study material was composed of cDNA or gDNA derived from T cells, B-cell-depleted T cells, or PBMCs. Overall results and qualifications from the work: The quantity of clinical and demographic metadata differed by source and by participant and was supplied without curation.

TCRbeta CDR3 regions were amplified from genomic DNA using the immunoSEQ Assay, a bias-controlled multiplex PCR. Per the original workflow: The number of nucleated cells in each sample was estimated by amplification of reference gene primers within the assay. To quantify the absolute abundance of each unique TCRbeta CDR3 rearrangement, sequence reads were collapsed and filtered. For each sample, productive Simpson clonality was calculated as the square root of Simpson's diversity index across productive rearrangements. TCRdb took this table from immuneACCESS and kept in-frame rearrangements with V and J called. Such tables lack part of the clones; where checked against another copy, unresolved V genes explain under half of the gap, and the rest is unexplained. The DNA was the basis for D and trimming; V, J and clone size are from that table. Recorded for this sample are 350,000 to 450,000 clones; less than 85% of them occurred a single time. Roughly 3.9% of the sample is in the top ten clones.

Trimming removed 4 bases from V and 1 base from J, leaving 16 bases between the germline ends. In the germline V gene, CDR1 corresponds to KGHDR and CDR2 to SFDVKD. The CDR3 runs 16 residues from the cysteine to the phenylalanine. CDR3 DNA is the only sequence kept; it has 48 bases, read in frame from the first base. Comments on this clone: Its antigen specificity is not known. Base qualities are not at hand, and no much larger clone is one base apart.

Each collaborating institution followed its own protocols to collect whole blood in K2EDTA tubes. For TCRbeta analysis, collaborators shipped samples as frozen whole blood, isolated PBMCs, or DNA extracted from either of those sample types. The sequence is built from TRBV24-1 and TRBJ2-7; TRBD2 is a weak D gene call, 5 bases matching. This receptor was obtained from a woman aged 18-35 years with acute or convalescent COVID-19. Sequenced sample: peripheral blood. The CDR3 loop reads CATSDPRRTGSYEQYF. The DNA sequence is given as TGTGCCACCAGTGACCCAAGGAGGACGGGTTCCTACGAGCAGTACTTC.